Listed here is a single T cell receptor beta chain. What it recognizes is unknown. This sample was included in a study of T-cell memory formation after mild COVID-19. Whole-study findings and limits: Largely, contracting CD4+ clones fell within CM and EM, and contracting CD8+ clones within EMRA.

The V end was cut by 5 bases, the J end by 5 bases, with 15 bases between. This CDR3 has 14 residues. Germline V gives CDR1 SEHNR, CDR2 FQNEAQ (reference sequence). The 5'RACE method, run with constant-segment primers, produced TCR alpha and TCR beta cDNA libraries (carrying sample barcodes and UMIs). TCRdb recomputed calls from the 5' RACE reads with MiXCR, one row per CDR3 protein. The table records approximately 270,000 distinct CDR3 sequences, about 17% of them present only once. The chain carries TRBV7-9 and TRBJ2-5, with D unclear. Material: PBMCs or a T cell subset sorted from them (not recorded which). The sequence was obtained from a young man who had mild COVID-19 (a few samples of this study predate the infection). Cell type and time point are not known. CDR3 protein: CASSPGQAVETQYF. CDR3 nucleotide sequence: TGTGCCAGCAGCCCCGGGCAGGCGGTGGAGACCCAGTACTTC.